This section outlines one T cell receptor beta chain sequence together with its context. The antigen remains undetermined. This may be a read error, as it is one base from a much larger clone. Lacking the conserved final phenylalanine or tryptophan, this CDR3 likely reflects a read error. These data come from a study of CD8+CD57+ T cells in acquired aplastic anemia. Across the whole study: When averaged, DNA from sorted CD4+ and CD8+ cells came to 2.5 to 3.5 ug. An average of roughly 10 million reads for CD4+ cells was obtained from healthy donors.

From germline, CDR1 is MNHNY and CDR2 SVGAGI (reference sequence). V dropped 0 bases and J dropped 3 bases, with 12 bases sitting between them. The CDR3 is made up of 15 amino acids. Study conclusions and caveats: Patients did not significantly differ from controls in CD8+ Simpson's diversity. It was found that 25 to 35 CD8+ CDR3 sequences were shared between patients and controls.

TCR beta VDJ and CDR3 were profiled, and genomic DNA was the template. Via MiXCR, TCRdb re-called the reads, giving one row per CDR3 protein. The repertoire includes hundreds of thousands of distinct CDR3 sequences, just under 70% of them detected once, and 4% sits in the top ten. The specimen sequenced was sorted CD4+, CD8+, or CD8+CD57+ T cells (not recorded which) from PBMCs. The chain has TRBV6-6 and TRBJ2-7, with a tentative D call TRBD2 (7 bases). The TCR sequence derives from a human donor in good health, serving as a control. The CDR3 loop reads CASSYSRGGDYEQYL. The CDR3 region has the DNA TGTGCCAGCAGTTACTCGAGGGGGGGGGACTACGAGCAGTACCTC.